Sequencing of this TCR beta chain was carried out in a study of regulatory T cells in long-lasting Graves disease. The time point here: newly diagnosed GD, antithyroid drugs for less than 3 months. Scientists built the TCR library using RNA that was extracted from PBMCs. Arm-PCR of CDR3 regions with iRepertoire HTBI primers generated TCR beta libraries. TCRdb re-called the multiplex PCR reads through MiXCR, storing one row per CDR3 protein. The table lists 400,000 to 500,000 distinct CDR3 sequences, around 15% of them singletons, with about 10% in the top ten. As to this clonotype: What it binds is unknown.

The germline V gene has CDR1 LGHNA and CDR2 YSLEER. The CDR3 covers 15 residues. V dropped 4 bases and J dropped 10 bases, with 23 bases sitting between them. Broader study findings: Less diverse TCR repertoires were seen in persistent Graves' patients than in newly diagnosed ones.

The sample was also reused in another study, on T cells in Graves' hyperthyroidism and ophthalmopathy. From that report: Diagnostic assessment was based on clinical symptoms, serum thyroxine and TRAb, thyroid ultrasound and orbital computed tomography. Blood also contained most expanded thyroid clonotypes above 0.001. Using 13 V-J features, a model discriminated ophthalmopathy from stable hyperthyroidism.

Source: peripheral blood mononuclear cells (PBMCs), taken at new diagnosis, from a patient treated with antithyroid drugs. The gene calls are TRBV4-3 and TRBJ2-7; a weak D match, TRBD1 (6 bases). This receptor was identified in a woman in her 30s with Graves disease. The CDR3 loop reads CASSPTGTPTSPQYF. The CDR3 DNA sequence: TGCGCCAGCAGCCCTACCGGGACACCCACTTCCCCCCAGTACTTC.